The rows below give T cell receptor beta chains drawn from one sample of a study of blood T cell repertoires in COVID-19. Repertoires were generated with immunoSEQ multiplex PCR, while TCRdb's copy carries only in-frame clones and drops some. Of roughly 60,000 clones in the sample, approximately 75% were seen once. The material sequenced was peripheral blood. Source of these receptors: a man older than 75 with acute or convalescent COVID-19. The CDR3 runs from the conserved cysteine through the conserved F or W. Fields, in order: clone size, V gene, D gene, J gene, CDR3 protein, CDR3 DNA. The D gene is left open where the match is weak. Size is omitted from some rows. Given values are once, few, many or a class for expanded clones.

-	TRBV5-6	-	TRBJ1-1	CASSTGQNTEAFF	TGTGCCAGCAGCACGGGACAAAACACTGAAGCTTTCTTT
-	TRBV27	TRBD1	TRBJ1-6	CASRRQGTNSPLHF	TGTGCCAGCAGGAGACAGGGCACTAATTCACCCCTCCACTTT
-	TRBV2	TRBD1	TRBJ1-5	CASSRQGGNQPQHF	TGTGCCAGCAGTCGACAGGGCGGCAATCAGCCCCAGCATTTT
-	TRBV5-1	-	TRBJ1-4	CASSFSATNEKLFF	TGCGCCAGCAGCTTTAGTGCAACTAATGAAAAACTGTTTTTT
-	TRBV6-1	-	TRBJ1-3	CASSEAGSGNTIYF	TGTGCCAGCAGTGAAGCCGGGTCTGGAAACACCATATATTTT
-	TRBV5-1	TRBD1	TRBJ2-3	CASSSRTGTDTQYF	TGCGCCAGCAGCTCTCGGACAGGGACAGATACGCAGTATTTT
once	TRBV5-1	-	TRBJ2-1	CASSLSGPGYEQFF	TGCGCCAGCAGCTTGTCAGGGCCCGGATATGAGCAGTTCTTC
-	TRBV18	-	TRBJ1-4	CASSRGSSEKLFF	TGTGCCAGCTCAAGGGGGTCAAGTGAAAAACTGTTTTTT
-	TRBV30	-	TRBJ1-1	CAGGYLNTEAFF	TGTGCCGGGGGTTACTTGAACACTGAAGCTTTCTTT
-	TRBV5-1	-	TRBJ1-1	CASSWQHNTEAFF	TGCGCCAGCAGCTGGCAACACAACACTGAAGCTTTCTTT